This T cell receptor beta chain was obtained from a study of shared clonotypes between healthy human individuals (dated by TCRdb to 2020 to 2022). Regarding the study in general: A few men and a couple of women, aged 18 to 49 years, made up the cohort. Per donor, three plates each were used for CD4 naive and CD4 memory, two for CD8 naive, and one for CD8 memory. The study deeply sequenced blood TCR repertoires of five healthy adults to estimate repertoire size and the extent of clonotype sharing between individuals. Libraries were prepared and TCR repertoires were sequenced by different laboratories using diverse techniques, in order to increase sequencing depth and limit assay-specific biases. Leukapheresis yielded between about 0.94 and 10 billion PBMCs per donor.

Donors were healthy HIV-negative adults with no recently reported acute infections or vaccinations. All donors were Caucasian adults living in Nashville, Tennessee, USA. CD4+ T cells were enriched by magnetic negative selection, after which naive cells were positively selected on CD45RA and the negative fraction was taken as the memory subset. After blood collection by leukapheresis, PBMCs were isolated using Ficoll-Histopaque density gradient centrifugation and then cryopreserved in the vapor phase of liquid nitrogen. Analytical flow cytometry was used to check the purity and quantity of every magnetically sorted T cell population. Genomic DNA was isolated from each sorted fraction and quantified by UV absorbance on a Nanodrop 2000c. As regards this clone: No antigen is known for it. Base qualities are not at hand, and no much larger clone is one base apart.

Using the deep immunoSEQ assay, multiplex PCR amplified TCR CDR3 regions from genomic DNA. Extracted genomic DNA from each cell subset was spread evenly across all wells of several immunoSEQ 96-well plates, with each plate serving as a replicate. Each replicate PCR for sorted subsets received around 200 ng genomic DNA, equal to roughly 33,000 T cell genomes. Purified libraries were quantified with a Qubit 3.0 fluorometer, sized on a Bioanalyzer 2100, and re-quantified with the KAPA Library Quantification kit. Each immunoSEQ 96-well plate was sequenced on its own single-read 150-cycle Illumina NextSeq 550 flow cell. Processing in the source paper ran as follows. Because the immunoSEQ output included only junctional sequences and no quality scores, the filtering could not be the same as the filtering used for full-length reads. To assign V/J genes and CDR3, sequences were annotated against IMGT germline references using PyIR, a Python wrapper for IgBLAST v1.9. Any read was removed if the V/J assignment was weak (E-value above 1e-6), the CDR3 was missing, or the read contained stop codons, out-of-frame junctions, or ambiguous translated residues. V3J clonotypes were defined by identical inferred V gene, J gene, and CDR3 amino acid sequence. Percentage overlap between repertoires was computed as shared unique clonotypes divided by the size of the smaller repertoire. Repertoire richness was assessed with RTK rarefaction, the Chao1 estimator, and Recon v2.1 estimates of unobserved clonotypes. OLGA was used to compute generation probabilities for all TCRbeta clonotypes that the gDNA method yielded from several donors. This immuneACCESS table, as held by TCRdb, lists in-frame sequences with V and J called but not all clones. Of the missing ones, under half trace to an unresolved V gene in checked studies; the others have no known cause. V, J and clone size are taken as reported in that table, and D and trimming were inferred from the DNA itself. The sample contains millions of clones, around nine tenths of them found a single time. About 0.13% of the sample comes from the top ten.

Broader findings and caveats from the paper: Compared with non-shared clonotypes, the clonotypes found in all four sorted-subset donors had higher generation probabilities. Estimated clonotype richness was generally larger for naive than for memory subsets. Sampling was limited to blood, and TCR repertoires in tissue likely differ from TCR repertoires in blood. Rarefaction of sorted-subset datasets indicated incomplete sequencing despite the large sequencing depth. Pairwise subsampling led to the expectation that sequencing depth would affect the degree of clonotype sharing among donors. The genetic and exposure-history diversity represented was limited by the small number of donors. Across a few donors, roughly 5% of naive CD4, around 3.3% of naive CD8, under 2.5% of memory CD4, and under 0.45% of memory CD8 clonotypes were shared.

The CDR1 and CDR2 encoded by the germline V gene (reference sequence) are SGHNT and YYREEE. Measured from the cysteine to the phenylalanine, the CDR3 is 15 residues long. Here the CDR3 DNA is all that survives: 45 bases in frame from base 1. V gives up 0 bases and J gives up 0 bases, and the segment between their germline ends measures 4 bases. Sequenced: naive CD4+ T cells sorted from blood. Interpreted using the paper, the cell subset or site label stands for: CD45RA+ positively selected. The chain is encoded by TRBV5-4 joined to TRBJ2-6; the D gene identity is not certain. The clonotype was recovered from a man aged 18-30 years in good health. The sequence in DNA is TGTGCCAGCAGCTTGGTTAGCTCTGGGGCCAACGTCCTGACTTTC. This is translated as CASSLVSSGANVLTF.